The T cell receptor beta chain described here comes from a study of CD8+ T cells in alopecia areata (dated by TCRdb to 2017 to 2018). Regarding the research as a whole: High-throughput TCRbeta sequencing was used to examine T cell clonal expansion in alopecia areata in both the C3H/HeJ mouse model and human patients. The RNA source kit depended on sample type: the PAXgene miRNA kit for fixed scalp, the miRNeasy kit for PBMCs, and the RNeasy kit for mouse skin. In humans, TCRbeta sequencing was performed on scalp tissue and on sorted CD4+ and CD8+ peripheral blood T cells from healthy controls and from patients with patchy or totalis/universalis alopecia areata. TCRbeta CDR3 regions were amplified by immunoSEQ multiplex PCR with 35 Vbeta forward and 13 Jbeta reverse primers. Scalp clonality was compared across normal scalp (n=4), patchy alopecia areata scalp (n=8), and alopecia totalis/universalis scalp (n=8).

After PBMCs were isolated by density centrifugation and stained for CD3, CD4 and CD8, a FACSAria was used to sort CD4+ and CD8+ T cells. Unaffected controls provided scalp biopsies and blood samples. The paper as a whole reports these results and caveats: Higher clonality and more expanded CD8+ clones were observed in lesional scalp than in normal scalp, particularly in alopecia totalis/universalis, a finding suggestive of antigenic drive. Unlike mouse skin, where gammadelta T cells dominate, normal human skin contains resident alphabeta T cells that get sequenced too, which complicates analysis of the scalp TCR repertoire. Compared with mice, TCR sequences shared between patients were less clear, possibly partly because of HLA diversity across the patient population.

Points on this clone: Its binding antigen is unknown. Base-call qualities are not available, and no considerably larger clone is one nucleotide away.

Receptor libraries were prepared by the immunoSEQ multiplex PCR assay. For TCR sequencing, RNA was extracted from every sample and reverse transcribed into cDNA to serve as template. SuperScript III was used for first-strand cDNA synthesis, primed with a 2:1 mix of oligo-dT and random hexamers. A synthetic immune receptor repertoire was used to measure amplification bias, and any remaining bias was corrected computationally. The original methods were these. Raw reads were preprocessed to remove errors, and CDR3 was defined by IMGT conventions from the conserved cysteine to phenylalanine. Clonality was computed by normalizing Shannon entropy by log2 of the number of productive unique TCRs and subtracting the result from 1. Whether each scalp clone was CD4 or CD8 was inferred by checking scalp TCRbeta sequences against the CD4 and CD8 repertoires from sorted blood. This is the immuneACCESS table as TCRdb keeps it, with only in-frame sequences that have V and J called. A part of the clones is gone; compared with another copy, unresolved V genes explain less than half, and the rest is unexplained. V, J and clone size were drawn from that table, and D and trimming were deduced from the DNA. This sample holds 98,000 or so clones; 45% to 70% were observed only once. 20% to 25% of the sample is taken by the ten largest.

Based on the germline V gene, the CDR1 and CDR2 sequences are MDHEN and SYDVKM. Including cysteine and phenylalanine, the CDR3 has 16 amino acids. Only the CDR3 DNA is retained, 48 bases long and in frame from the first base. Trimming leaves V shorter by 6 bases and J shorter by 2 bases, with the junction holding 10 bases beyond the gene matches. This chain is built from TRBV28 and TRBJ1-1, with 9 junctional bases fitting TRBD1. This sequence originates from a human donor in good health. The material sequenced was CD8+ T cells sorted from blood. The CDR3 region: CASRKLTGGVNTEAFF. The DNA reads TGTGCCAGCAGGAAATTGACAGGGGGTGTTAACACTGAAGCTTTCTTT.